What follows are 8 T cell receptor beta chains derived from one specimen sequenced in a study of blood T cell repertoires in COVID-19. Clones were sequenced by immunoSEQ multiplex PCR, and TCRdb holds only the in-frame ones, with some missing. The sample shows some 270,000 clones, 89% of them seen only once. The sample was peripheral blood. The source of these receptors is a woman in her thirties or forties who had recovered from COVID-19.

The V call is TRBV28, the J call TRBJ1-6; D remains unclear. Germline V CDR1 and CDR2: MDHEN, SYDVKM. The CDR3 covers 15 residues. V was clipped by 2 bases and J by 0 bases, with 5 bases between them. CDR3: CASSLGSSYNSPLHF. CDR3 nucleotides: TGTGCCAGCAGTTTAGGCAGCTCCTATAATTCACCCCTCCACTTT.

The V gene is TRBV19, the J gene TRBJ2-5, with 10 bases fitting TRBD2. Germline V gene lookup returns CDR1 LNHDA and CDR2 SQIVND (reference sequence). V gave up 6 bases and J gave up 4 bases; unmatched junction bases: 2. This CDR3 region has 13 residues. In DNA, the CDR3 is TGTGCCAGTAGCCAGCGGGGGGGAGAGACCCAGTACTTC. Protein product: CASSQRGGETQYF.

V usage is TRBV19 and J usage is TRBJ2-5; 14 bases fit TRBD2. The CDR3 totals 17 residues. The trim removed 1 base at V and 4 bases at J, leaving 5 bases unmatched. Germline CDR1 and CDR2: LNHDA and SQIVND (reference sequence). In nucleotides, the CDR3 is TGTGCCAGTAGTATAGGACTAGCGGGGGGGCCTCTAGAGACCCAGTACTTC. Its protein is CASSIGLAGGPLETQYF.

The CDR3 DNA follows: TGTGCCAGTATATATTGGTACCAGGATTCGCCCCAGCATTTT. Protein: CASIYWYQDSPQHF. The chain joins TRBV19 to TRBJ1-5; D is unclear. The CDR3 covers 14 residues. V was trimmed by 7 bases and J by 9 bases, leaving 19 bases between them. Germline-derived CDR1 and CDR2 are LNHDA and SQIVND (reference sequence).

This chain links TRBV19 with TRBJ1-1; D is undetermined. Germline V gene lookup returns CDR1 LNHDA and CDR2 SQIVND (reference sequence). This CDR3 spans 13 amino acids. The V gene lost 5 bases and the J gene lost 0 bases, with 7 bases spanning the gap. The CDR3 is CASSVTVNTEAFF. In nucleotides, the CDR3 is TGTGCCAGTAGTGTCACAGTGAACACTGAAGCTTTCTTT.

For the CDR3, the DNA is TGTGCCAGTAGTATAGAGAACAGGGCCTTAGCCAAAAACATTCAGTACTTC. It translates to CASSIENRALAKNIQYF. The V and J genes are TRBV19 and TRBJ2-4; TRBD1 is a possible D gene (6 bases). This CDR3 region has 17 residues. From germline, CDR1 is LNHDA and CDR2 SQIVND (reference sequence). V lost 0 bases and J lost 0, with 12 bases in between.

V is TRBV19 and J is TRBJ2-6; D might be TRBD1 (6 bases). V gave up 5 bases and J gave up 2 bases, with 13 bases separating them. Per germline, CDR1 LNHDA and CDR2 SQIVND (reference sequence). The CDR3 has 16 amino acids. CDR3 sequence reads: CASSEPQGTGANVLTF. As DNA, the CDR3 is TGTGCCAGTAGTGAGCCTCAGGGGACTGGGGCCAACGTCCTGACTTTC.

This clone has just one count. CDR3 in amino acids: CASSWAWDTGELFF. The CDR3 DNA reads as TGTGCCAGCAGCTGGGCGTGGGACACCGGGGAGCTGTTTTTT. The genes are TRBV7-3 and TRBJ2-2; no firm D call. Trimming removed 4 bases at V and 3 bases at J, with 9 bases between. Germline CDR1 reads SGHTA; CDR2 reads FQGTGA. The CDR3 is 14 residues long.